This T cell receptor (beta chain) was captured by sequencing in a study of graft-versus-host responses after intestinal transplantation. This CDR3 is built from 14 residues. TCRdb's table, derived via immunoSEQ multiplex PCR, lists solely in-frame clones and lacks some. This table holds about 86,000 clones, less than 90% found once. For this clone: Its antigen is as yet unknown.

V is TRBV21-1 and J is TRBJ2-5; TRBD2 is the table's D call, not checked against the DNA. The last part of the DNA fits TRBJ2-7 better; the J call may be wrong. TRBV21-1 is a documented pseudogene. The TCR sequence derives from a human donor who was the organ donor for an intestinal transplant. The sequences come from unstimulated CD4+ T cells sorted from spleen or lymph node cells, collected before transplant. The DNA for the CDR3 is TGTGCCAGCAGCAAAAGGGGGGGGCTCTACGAGCAGTACTTC. Translation gives CASSKRGGLYEQYF.